Shown below are 20 T cell receptor beta chains from a single sample sequenced in a study of beta chain features in type 1 diabetes. The whole isolated RNA underwent reverse transcription, so sequencing captured expressed TCRB transcripts. Produced via immunoSEQ multiplex PCR; TCRdb's table is partial and in-frame only. The sample records about 930,000 clones, under 20% being singletons. The sequenced material came from naive CD4+ T cells from blood. The receptors were sampled from a woman under 30 in good health.

The rearrangement uses TRBV6-5 and TRBJ2-1; D is perhaps TRBD1 (6 bases). V was trimmed by 8 bases and J by 8 bases, leaving 16 bases between them. Germline V lookup: CDR1 MNHEY, CDR2 SVGAGI. This CDR3 spans 13 amino acids. The CDR3 coding sequence is TGTGCCAGCGGGGCAGGGGAAGTTTATGAGCAGTTCTTC. Protein: CASGAGEVYEQFF.

V gene TRBV28 combines with J gene TRBJ2-2; D is perhaps TRBD2 (6 bases). The ends were cut back, 0 bases at V and 6 bases at J, with 8 bases in the middle. The length of the CDR3 is 14 residues. The V gene's germline CDR1 is MDHEN and CDR2 SYDVKM. The CDR3, as DNA: TGTGCCAGCAGTTTATGGGAGGGGCCCGGGGAGCTGTTTTTT. Translated: CASSLWEGPGELFF.

This chain joins TRBV6-5 and TRBJ1-1; D uncertain. The V and J ends lost 2 bases and 7 bases respectively, with 11 bases between them. Germline CDR1 and CDR2: MNHEY and SVGAGI. CDR3 length equals 13 residues. CDR3 in DNA: TGTGCCAGCAGTTACAGGGAGGGTAGTGAAGCTTTCTTT. As protein: CASSYREGSEAFF.

V gene TRBV10-3 combines with J gene TRBJ1-2, with TRBD1 as a possible D gene (6 bases). Between the trimmed V and J ends, which lost 4 bases and 4 bases, there was a span of 13 bases. This CDR3 region has 14 residues. Per germline, CDR1 ENHRY and CDR2 SYGVKD. This chain's CDR3 is CAISGPGAGYGYTF. The CDR3 DNA reads as TGTGCCATCAGTGGGCCAGGGGCAGGCTATGGCTACACCTTC.

The chain couples TRBV13 to TRBJ2-5; the match to TRBD2 covers 9 bases. After removal of 5 bases from V and 2 bases from J, the junction contained 24 bases not matched to a gene. Germline loops: CDR1 PRHDT, CDR2 FYEKMQ (reference sequence). This CDR3 is built from 21 residues. The CDR3 bases are TGTGCCAGCAGCGTCGCAGTCGGCGGGGGGACTAGCTGGGGTTTACAAGAGACCCAGTACTTC. It codes for CASSVAVGGGTSWGLQETQYF.

The chain links TRBV19 to TRBJ1-1; no definite D call. CDR3 length: 14 residues. V was shortened by 6 bases and J by 5 bases, with 16 bases between the two germline ends. CDR1 is LNHDA and CDR2 is SQIVND in the germline V gene (reference sequence). The CDR3 protein is CASRPQEGWTEAFF. CDR3 nucleotides: TGTGCCAGTAGACCCCAGGAGGGCTGGACTGAAGCTTTCTTT.

This clone came up a few times. This sequence joins TRBV6-5 and TRBJ1-1; TRBD1 agrees at 9 bases. The germline V gene has CDR1 MNHEY and CDR2 SVGAGI. V trimming: 2 bases; J trimming: 2 bases; junction bases outside the gene matches: 3. This CDR3 is 15 amino acids long. As DNA, the CDR3 is TGTGCCAGCAGTTACACGGGACAGGGAAACACTGAAGCTTTCTTT. It specifies CASSYTGQGNTEAFF.

This clone occurred a few times. The rearrangement uses TRBV7-9 and TRBJ2-2; 13 bases are a match to TRBD2. The CDR3 is 16 residues long. The trim removed 3 bases at V and 6 bases at J, leaving 4 bases unmatched. The germline V gene encodes CDR1 SEHNR and CDR2 FQNEAQ (reference sequence). Here the CDR3 reads CASSFRTSGSSGELFF. In nucleotides, the CDR3 is TGTGCCAGCAGCTTCCGGACTAGCGGGAGCTCCGGGGAGCTGTTTTTT.

This clone was seen a handful of times. The rearrangement uses TRBV7-9 and TRBJ2-1; perhaps TRBD1 as D (6 bases). CDR1 and CDR2 (germline): SEHNR, FQNEAQ (reference sequence). V was clipped by 1 base and J by 7 bases, with 14 bases between them. The CDR3 contains 15 residues. DNA for the CDR3: TGTGCCAGCAGCTTAGAGGGCAGGGGCTGGAATGAGCAGTTCTTC. Amino acids: CASSLEGRGWNEQFF.

This clone was detected a few times. Other DNA sequences within the sample encode an identical CDR3. The genes are TRBV4-2 and TRBJ2-5, with D perhaps being TRBD1 or TRBD2 (5 bases each). The CDR3 has 13 amino acids. Trimming removed 3 bases from V and 2 bases from J, with 7 bases in between. Germline CDR1 reads LGHNA; CDR2 reads YNFKEQ. CDR3 amino acids: CASSQGRQETQYF. CDR3 in DNA: TGTGCCAGCAGCCAGGGACGACAAGAGACCCAGTACTTC.

Only a few counts were recorded for this clone. The J gene is TRBJ2-1, the V gene TRBV7-9; 9 bases map to TRBD2. The CDR3 consists of 16 residues. J was trimmed by 4 bases and V by 8 bases; bases with no gene match: 12. Germline CDR1 reads SEHNR; CDR2 reads FQNEAQ (reference sequence). CDR3 region: CASDRHSGSNYNEQFF. Written as DNA, the CDR3 is TGTGCCAGCGATCGTCATAGCGGGAGCAATTACAATGAGCAGTTCTTC.

V is TRBV7-8 and J is TRBJ2-1; 12 nucleotides line up with TRBD2. The J segment lost 5 bases and the V segment lost 4 bases, leaving 6 bases of the junction unmatched. Germline-derived CDR1 and CDR2 are SGHVS and FQNEAQ. The CDR3 totals 16 residues. The CDR3 loop is CASSSSRLAGDNEQFF. In nucleotides, the CDR3 is TGTGCCAGCAGCTCCTCCCGACTAGCGGGGGACAATGAGCAGTTCTTC.

The rearrangement uses TRBV4-2 and TRBJ2-6; TRBD1 matches 8 bases. The CDR3 runs to 15 residues. The germline CDR1 and CDR2 sequences are LGHNA and YNFKEQ. J lost 9 bases, V lost 4 bases, and 8 bases had no gene match. CDR3 loop: CASSLGTGDHNVLTF. The CDR3, as DNA: TGTGCCAGCAGCCTCGGGACAGGAGATCACAACGTCCTGACTTTC.

This clone was observed a handful of times. Other DNA sequences in this sample translate to the same CDR3. The rearrangement joins TRBV29-1 to TRBJ2-5, with a weak D call TRBD1 (6 bases). Deletions cut 1 base from V and 5 bases from J, with 11 bases between. Germline V gene sequence: CDR1 SQVTM, CDR2 ANQGSEA. CDR3 length: 13 amino acids. CDR3 loop: CSVEGQGWETQYF. The CDR3 DNA sequence: TGCAGCGTTGAAGGTCAGGGGTGGGAGACCCAGTACTTC.

V gene TRBV21-1 combines with J gene TRBJ1-5. TRBV21-1 is noted as a pseudogene. CDR3 size: 13 residues. DNA for the CDR3: TGTGCCAGCAGCAAGTACGGGAATCAGCCCCAGCATTTT. This sequence encodes CASSKYGNQPQHF.

This clone turned up a few times. The rearrangement links TRBV10-3 to TRBJ2-7; 11 bases line up with TRBD2. CDR1 ENHRY and CDR2 SYGVKD come from the germline V gene. V lost 4 bases and J lost 6; bases outside the gene matches: 8. This CDR3 contains 15 residues. This CDR3 reads CAISGLLAGVSEQYF. The CDR3 region has the DNA TGTGCCATCAGTGGGCTACTAGCGGGAGTAAGCGAGCAGTACTTC.

In its sample, this clone was seen a few times. This sequence joins TRBV19 and TRBJ2-1, with 10 bases matching TRBD2. Germline V gene data show CDR1 as LNHDA and CDR2 as SQIVND (reference sequence). Trimming at V came to 7 bases and at J to 8 bases, leaving 8 bases not matched to a gene. The CDR3 loop spans 14 amino acids. CDR3: CASKSRTSGDEQFF. CDR3 sequence (DNA): TGTGCCAGTAAATCTAGGACTAGCGGAGATGAGCAGTTCTTC.

This chain connects TRBV5-1 to TRBJ2-1, with 11 bases that match TRBD2. The CDR3 length is 15 residues. CDR1 is SGHRS, CDR2 YFSETQ, per germline. V gave up 4 bases and J gave up 6 bases; unmatched junction bases: 6. CDR3 bases: TGCGCCAGCAGCAGTAGCGGGAGGGCCCCCAATGAGCAGTTCTTC. Its protein is CASSSSGRAPNEQFF.

The CDR3 DNA follows: TGTGCCATCAAGGGACCGGGACAGGGCGGTAGTGGCTACACCTTC. Its translation is CAIKGPGQGGSGYTF. The genes are TRBV10-3 and TRBJ1-2, with TRBD1 identical over 9 bases. After removal of 7 bases from V and 7 bases from J, the junction contained 13 bases not matched to a gene. The CDR3 consists of 15 residues. The germline CDR1 and CDR2 sequences are ENHRY and SYGVKD.

This clone was recorded at least ten times. This chain uses TRBV7-2 with TRBJ2-4, with 7 bases that match TRBD2. V shed 8 bases, J shed 12 bases, and the junction held 10 bases outside the gene matches. The germline V gene encodes CDR1 SGHTA and CDR2 FQGNSA. CDR3 length: 12 residues. For the CDR3, the DNA is TGTGCCAGCTCGTCGCAGCGGGGAGATCAGTACTTC. This sequence encodes CASSSQRGDQYF.